The table lists the clone carrying this T cell receptor beta chain with a few counts. Both 60 Vbeta primers and 13 Jbeta primers went into the PCR. Data came from immunoSEQ multiplex PCR; TCRdb stores just in-frame clones and leaves some out. This sample yields some 220,000 clones, of which 82% are seen a single time; roughly 0.58% belongs to the top ten. This CDR3 region has 14 residues. Germline values: CDR1 LNHDA, CDR2 SQIVND (reference sequence). The V end lost 5 bases, the J end lost 0 bases, and 11 bases lay between the germline ends. This record belongs to a study of cytomegalovirus exposure and HLA in healthy donors.

The sample consisted of PBMCs. This chain uses TRBV19 with TRBJ2-7; D might be TRBD1 (6 bases). This TCR was recovered from a middle-aged woman in good health and CMV-seronegative. CDR3: CASSAQGSSYEQYF. CDR3 DNA sequence: TGTGCCAGTAGTGCACAGGGAAGCTCCTACGAGCAGTACTTC. The whole variable domain, remainder taken from reference TRBV19 and TRBJ2-7, is DGGITQSPKYLFRKEGQNVTLSCEQNLNHDAMYWYRQDPGQGLRLIYYSQIVNDFQKGDIAEGYSVSREKKESFPLTVTSAQKNPTAFYLCASSAQGSSYEQYFGPGTRLTVT.